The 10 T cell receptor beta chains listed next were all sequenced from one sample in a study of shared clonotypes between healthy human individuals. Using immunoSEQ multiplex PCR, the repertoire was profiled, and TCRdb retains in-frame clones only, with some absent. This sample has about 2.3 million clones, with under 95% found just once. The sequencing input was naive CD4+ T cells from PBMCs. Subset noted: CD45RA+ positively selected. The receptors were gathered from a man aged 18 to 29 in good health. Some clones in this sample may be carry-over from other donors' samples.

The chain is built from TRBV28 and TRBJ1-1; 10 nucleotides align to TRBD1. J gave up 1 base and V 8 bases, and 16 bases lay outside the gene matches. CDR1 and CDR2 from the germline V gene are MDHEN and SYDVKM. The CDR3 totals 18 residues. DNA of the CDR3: TGTGCCAGCGGTCCCGACAGGGGGCGCCGGACTGGGAACACTGAAGCTTTCTTT. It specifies CASGPDRGRRTGNTEAFF.

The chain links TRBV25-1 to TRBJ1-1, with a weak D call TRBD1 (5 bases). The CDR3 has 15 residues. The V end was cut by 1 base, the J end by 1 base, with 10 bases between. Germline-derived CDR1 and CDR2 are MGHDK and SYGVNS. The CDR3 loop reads CASSEFGQGNTEAFF. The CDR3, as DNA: TGTGCCAGCAGTGAATTTGGCCAGGGGAACACTGAAGCTTTCTTT. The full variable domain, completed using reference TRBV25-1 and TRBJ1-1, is EADIYQTPRYLVIGTGKKITLECSQTMGHDKMYWYQQDPGMELHLIHYSYGVNSTEKGDLSSESTVSRIRTEHFPLTLESARPSHTSQYLCASSEFGQGNTEAFFGQGTRLTVV.

In nucleotides, the CDR3 is TGTGCCAGCAGCCAGAAGTCGGGGAACACTGAAGCTTTCTTT. Protein product: CASSQKSGNTEAFF. The chain employs TRBV7-9 and TRBJ1-1; D ambiguous. Germline CDR1 SEHNR, CDR2 FQNEAQ (reference sequence). V lost 5 bases, J lost 1 base, and 11 bases lay in between. The CDR3 has 14 amino acids.

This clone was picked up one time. CDR3 amino acids: CASEGQGLYEQYF. The CDR3 DNA sequence: TGTGCCAGCGAGGGACAGGGACTCTACGAGCAGTACTTC. The chain links TRBV6-5 to TRBJ2-7; 9 bases fit TRBD1. The junction had 5 bases not matched to a gene; V was cut back by 8 bases and J by 3 bases. The CDR3 length is 13 residues. Germline V gene lookup returns CDR1 MNHEY and CDR2 SVGAGI.

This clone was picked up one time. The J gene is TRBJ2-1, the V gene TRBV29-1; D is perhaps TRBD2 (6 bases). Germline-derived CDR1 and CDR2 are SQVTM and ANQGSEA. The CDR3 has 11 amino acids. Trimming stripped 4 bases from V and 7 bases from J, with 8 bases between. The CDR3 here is CSVVRGNEQFF. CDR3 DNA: TGCAGCGTTGTACGGGGGAATGAGCAGTTCTTC.

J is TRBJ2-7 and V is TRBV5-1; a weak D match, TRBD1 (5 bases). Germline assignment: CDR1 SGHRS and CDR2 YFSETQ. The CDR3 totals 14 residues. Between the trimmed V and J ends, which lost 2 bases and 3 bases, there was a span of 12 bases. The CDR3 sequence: CASSLADSLYEQYF. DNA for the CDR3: TGCGCCAGCAGCTTAGCTGACAGCCTCTACGAGCAGTACTTC.

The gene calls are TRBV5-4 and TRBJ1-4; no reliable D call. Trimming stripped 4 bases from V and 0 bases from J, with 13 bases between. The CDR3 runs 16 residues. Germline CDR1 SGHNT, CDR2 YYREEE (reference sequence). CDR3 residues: CASSIGGFATNEKLFF. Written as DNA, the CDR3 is TGTGCCAGCAGCATAGGAGGATTTGCAACTAATGAAAAACTGTTTTTT. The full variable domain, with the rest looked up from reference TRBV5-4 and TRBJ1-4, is ETGVTQSPTHLIKTRGQQVTLRCSSQSGHNTVSWYQQALGQGPQFIFQYYREEENGRGNFPPRFSGLQFPNYSSELNVNALELDDSALYLCASSIGGFATNEKLFFGSGTQLSVL.

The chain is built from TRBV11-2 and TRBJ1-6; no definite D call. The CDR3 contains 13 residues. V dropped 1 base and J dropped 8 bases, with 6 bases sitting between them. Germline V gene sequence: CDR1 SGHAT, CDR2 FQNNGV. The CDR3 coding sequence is TGTGCCAGCAGCTTAGTCCGGGATTCACCCCTCCACTTT. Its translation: CASSLVRDSPLHF.

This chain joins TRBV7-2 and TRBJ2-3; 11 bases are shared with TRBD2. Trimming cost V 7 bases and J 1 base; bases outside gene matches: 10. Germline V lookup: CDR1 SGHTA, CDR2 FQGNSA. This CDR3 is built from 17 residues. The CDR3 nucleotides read TGTGCCAGCAAGCTTACTAGCGGGAGTCGGGGCACAGATACGCAGTATTTT. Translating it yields CASKLTSGSRGTDTQYF.

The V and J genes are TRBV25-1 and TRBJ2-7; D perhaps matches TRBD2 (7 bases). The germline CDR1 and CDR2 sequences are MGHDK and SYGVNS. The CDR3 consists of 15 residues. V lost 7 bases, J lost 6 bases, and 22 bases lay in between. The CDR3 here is CASTRGGEGSSEQYF. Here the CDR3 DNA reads TGTGCCAGCACAAGGGGGGGCGAGGGATCTTCCGAGCAGTACTTC.